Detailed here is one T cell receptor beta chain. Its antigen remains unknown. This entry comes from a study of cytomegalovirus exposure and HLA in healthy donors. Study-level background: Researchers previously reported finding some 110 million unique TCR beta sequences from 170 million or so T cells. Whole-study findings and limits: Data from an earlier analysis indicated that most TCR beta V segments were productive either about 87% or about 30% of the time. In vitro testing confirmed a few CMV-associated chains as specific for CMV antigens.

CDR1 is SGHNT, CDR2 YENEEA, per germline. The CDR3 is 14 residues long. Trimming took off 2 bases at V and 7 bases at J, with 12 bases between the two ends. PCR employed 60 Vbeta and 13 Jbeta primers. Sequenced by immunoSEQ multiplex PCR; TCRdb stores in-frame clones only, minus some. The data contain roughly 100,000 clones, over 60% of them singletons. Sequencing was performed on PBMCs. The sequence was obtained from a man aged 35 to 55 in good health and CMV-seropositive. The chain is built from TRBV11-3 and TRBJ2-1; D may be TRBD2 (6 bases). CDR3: CASSLFGGKNEQFF. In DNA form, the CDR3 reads TGTGCCAGCAGCTTATTTGGGGGGAAAAATGAGCAGTTCTTC.